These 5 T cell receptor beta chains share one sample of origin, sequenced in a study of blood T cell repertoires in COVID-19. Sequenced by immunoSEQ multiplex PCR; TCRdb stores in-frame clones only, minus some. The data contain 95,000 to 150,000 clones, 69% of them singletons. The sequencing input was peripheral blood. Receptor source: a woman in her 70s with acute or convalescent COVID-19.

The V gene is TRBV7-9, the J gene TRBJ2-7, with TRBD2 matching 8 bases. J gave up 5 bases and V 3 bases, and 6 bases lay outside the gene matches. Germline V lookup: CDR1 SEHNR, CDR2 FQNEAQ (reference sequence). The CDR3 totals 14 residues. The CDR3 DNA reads TGTGCCAGCAGCTTGTCCAGCGGGAGTAACGAGCAGTACTTC. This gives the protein CASSLSSGSNEQYF.

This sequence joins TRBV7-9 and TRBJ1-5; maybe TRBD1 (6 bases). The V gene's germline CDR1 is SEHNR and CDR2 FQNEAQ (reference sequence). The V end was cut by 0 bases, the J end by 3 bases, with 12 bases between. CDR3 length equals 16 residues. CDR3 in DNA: TGTGCCAGCAGCTTAGCGGTACAGGGCAACAATCAGCCCCAGCATTTT. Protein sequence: CASSLAVQGNNQPQHF.

In DNA, the CDR3 is TGTGCCAGCAGCTCGGGGCAGGGGACGAGGCCCCAGCATTTT. Translated: CASSSGQGTRPQHF. The V and J genes are TRBV28 and TRBJ1-5, with a weak D call TRBD1 (6 bases). The CDR3 is 14 residues long. V was clipped by 6 bases and J by 9 bases, with 18 bases between them. Germline V gene sequence: CDR1 MDHEN, CDR2 SYDVKM.

The CDR3 coding sequence is TGTGCCAGCAGAGGACAGGGGGGTCAGCCCCAGCATTTT. It is translated as CASRGQGGQPQHF. The V call is TRBV2, the J call TRBJ1-5; TRBD1 matches 10 bases. Trimming cost V 6 bases and J 6 bases; bases outside gene matches: 2. From germline, CDR1 is SNHLY and CDR2 FYNNEI. The CDR3 totals 13 residues.

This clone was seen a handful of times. The CDR3 DNA reads as TGTGCCAGCAGTTACGGACAGGGGGGCTCCTACGAGCAGTACTTC. Amino acid sequence: CASSYGQGGSYEQYF. The chain carries TRBV6-5 and TRBJ2-7; 10 bases align to TRBD1. This CDR3 spans 15 amino acids. The ends lost 2 bases at V and 0 bases at J; junction bases unmatched: 1. Germline CDR1 MNHEY, CDR2 SVGAGI.